This TCR beta chain was identified during a study of T cells in Graves' hyperthyroidism and ophthalmopathy. There are many counts of this clonotype. Its antigen is not identified. Duration under 3 months, a NOSPECS grade of at least 4, and a Clinical Activity Score of at least 3 characterized the ophthalmopathy patients. Amplification of TCR beta CDR3 regions was performed using RNA transcripts as template. HTBI primers were employed in a first-round RT-PCR of the TCR CDR3. In TCRdb, the multiplex PCR reads were re-called with MiXCR into one record per CDR3 protein. The repertoire includes 620,000 or so distinct CDR3 sequences, more than 12% of them detected once, and under 15% sits in the top ten. Germline loops: CDR1 MDHEN, CDR2 SYDVKM. V was pared by 5 bases and J by 3 bases, with 4 bases of the junction left unmatched. This CDR3 region has 15 residues. Study findings and constraints: With a median lead of 6.5 months before onset, the model predicted ophthalmopathy.

The chain couples TRBV28 to TRBJ2-2, with 9 bases aligning to TRBD1. The receptor comes from a woman aged 45-65 years with Graves' ophthalmopathy. What was sequenced was blood. The CDR3 DNA sequence: TGTGCCAGCAGTCAGGACAGGGGTGACACCGGGGAGCTGTTTTTT. Its translation is CASSQDRGDTGELFF.